This record looks at one T cell receptor beta chain sequence and its context. Assignment of participants to cohorts was predicated upon participant-reported clinical history. The study recruited exposed participants who had met a COVID-19 case within 2 weeks before entry. This CDR3 has 14 amino acids. V was pared by 4 bases and J by 5 bases, with 13 bases between. From germline, CDR1 is SGDLS and CDR2 YYNGEE. Authors' data handling: Amplification with reference gene primers provided the estimates of nucleated cell counts. Measured with immunoSEQ multiplex PCR; TCRdb has only the in-frame clones, and not every one. For V, J and clone size, that table is used; D and trimming come from the DNA. The sample shows about 300,000 clones, over 85% of them seen only once. This sample is part of a study of blood T cell repertoires in COVID-19. Overall study: Sample material is recorded as cDNA or gDNA derived from T cells, B-cell-depleted T cells, or PBMCs.

This sequence originates from a woman aged 45-59 years who had been exposed to COVID-19. J is TRBJ2-1 and V is TRBV9; weak D call: TRBD1 (6 bases). The sample was PBMCs or T cells enriched from blood (not recorded which). The CDR3 is CASSPGTPNNEQFF. In DNA form, the CDR3 reads TGTGCCAGCAGCCCGGGGACACCTAACAATGAGCAGTTCTTC.